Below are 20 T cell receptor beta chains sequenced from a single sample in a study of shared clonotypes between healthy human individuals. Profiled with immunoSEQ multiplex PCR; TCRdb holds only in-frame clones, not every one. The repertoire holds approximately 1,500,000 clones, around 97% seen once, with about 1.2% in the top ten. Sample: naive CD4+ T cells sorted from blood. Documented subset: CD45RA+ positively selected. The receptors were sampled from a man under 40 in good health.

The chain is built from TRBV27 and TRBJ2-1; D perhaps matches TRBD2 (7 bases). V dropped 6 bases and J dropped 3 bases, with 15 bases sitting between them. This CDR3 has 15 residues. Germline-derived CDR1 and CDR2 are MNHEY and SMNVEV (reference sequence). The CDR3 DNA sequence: TGTGCCAGCAGCCCTTTGGGAGGGGGCTACAATGAGCAGTTCTTC. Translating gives CASSPLGGGYNEQFF.

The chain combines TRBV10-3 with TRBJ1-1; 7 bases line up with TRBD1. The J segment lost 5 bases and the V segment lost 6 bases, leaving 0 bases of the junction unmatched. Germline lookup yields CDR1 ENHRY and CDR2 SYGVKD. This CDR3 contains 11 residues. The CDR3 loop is CAIRTGTEAFF. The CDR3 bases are TGTGCCATCAGGACAGGGACTGAAGCTTTCTTT.

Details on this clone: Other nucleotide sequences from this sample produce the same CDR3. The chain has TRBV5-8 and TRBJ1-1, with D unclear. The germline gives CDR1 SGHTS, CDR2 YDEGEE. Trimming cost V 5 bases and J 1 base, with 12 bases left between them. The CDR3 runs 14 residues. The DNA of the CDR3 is TGTGCCAGCAGTTTAGGACGGGGGAACACTGAAGCTTTCTTT. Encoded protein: CASSLGRGNTEAFF.

CDR3 loop: CASTRQLTGELFF. CDR3 DNA sequence: TGTGCCAGCACGCGACAGCTCACCGGGGAGCTGTTTTTT. This chain links TRBV27 with TRBJ2-2, with a possible D match to TRBD1 (5 bases). In germline, CDR1 is MNHEY, CDR2 SMNVEV (reference sequence). This CDR3 spans 13 amino acids. Trimming left V 7 bases short and J 4 bases short, with 10 bases between.

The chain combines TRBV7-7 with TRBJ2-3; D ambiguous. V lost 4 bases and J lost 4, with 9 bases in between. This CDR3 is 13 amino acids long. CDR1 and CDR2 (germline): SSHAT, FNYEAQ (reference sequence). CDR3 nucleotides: TGTGCCAGCAGCTCTTTAGAGGCAGATACGCAGTATTTT. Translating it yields CASSSLEADTQYF.

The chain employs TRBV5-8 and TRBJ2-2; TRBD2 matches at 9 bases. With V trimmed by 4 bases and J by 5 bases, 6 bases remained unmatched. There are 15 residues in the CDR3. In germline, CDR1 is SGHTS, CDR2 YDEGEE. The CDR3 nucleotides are TGTGCCAGCAGCCTGACTAGCGGAGGTACCGGGGAGCTGTTTTTT. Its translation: CASSLTSGGTGELFF. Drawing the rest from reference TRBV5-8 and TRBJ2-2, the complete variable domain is EAGVTQSPTHLIKTRGQQATLRCSPISGHTSVYWYQQALGLGLQFLLWYDEGEERNRGNFPPRFSGRQFPNYSSELNVNALELEDSALYLCASSLTSGGTGELFFGEGSRLTVL.

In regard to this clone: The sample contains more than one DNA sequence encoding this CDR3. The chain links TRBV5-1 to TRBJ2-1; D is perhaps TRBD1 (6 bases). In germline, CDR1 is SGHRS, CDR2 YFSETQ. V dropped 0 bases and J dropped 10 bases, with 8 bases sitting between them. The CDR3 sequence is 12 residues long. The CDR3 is CASSLVRGEQFF. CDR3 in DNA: TGCGCCAGCAGCTTGGTTAGGGGGGAGCAGTTCTTC. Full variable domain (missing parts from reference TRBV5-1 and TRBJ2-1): KAGVTQTPRYLIKTRGQQVTLSCSPISGHRSVSWYQQTPGQGLQFLFEYFSETQRNKGNFPGRFSGRQFSNSRSEMNVSTLELGDSALYLCASSLVRGEQFFGPGTRLTVL.

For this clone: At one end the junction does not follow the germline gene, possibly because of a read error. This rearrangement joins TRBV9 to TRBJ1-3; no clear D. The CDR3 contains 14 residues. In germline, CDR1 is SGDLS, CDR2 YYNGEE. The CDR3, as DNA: TGTGCCAGCAGCCCCCGGACCTCTAGAAACACCATATATTTT. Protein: CASSPRTSRNTIYF.

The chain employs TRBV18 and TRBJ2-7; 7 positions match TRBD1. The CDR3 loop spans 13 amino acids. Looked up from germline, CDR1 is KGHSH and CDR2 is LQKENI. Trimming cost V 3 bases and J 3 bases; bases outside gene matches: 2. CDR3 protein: CASSPGDSYEQYF. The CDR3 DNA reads TGTGCCAGCTCACCCGGGGACAGCTACGAGCAGTACTTC.

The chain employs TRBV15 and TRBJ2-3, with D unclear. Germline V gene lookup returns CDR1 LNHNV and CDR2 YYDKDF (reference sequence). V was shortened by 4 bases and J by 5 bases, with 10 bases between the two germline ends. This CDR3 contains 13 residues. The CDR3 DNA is TGTGCCACCAGCAAGAATCTAGGAGATACGCAGTATTTT. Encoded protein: CATSKNLGDTQYF.

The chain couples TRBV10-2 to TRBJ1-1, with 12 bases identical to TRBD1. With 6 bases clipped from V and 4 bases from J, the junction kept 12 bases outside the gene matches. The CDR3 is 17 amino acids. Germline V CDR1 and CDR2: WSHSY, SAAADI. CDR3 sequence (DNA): TGCGCCAGCAGCTTGGGACAGGGGGCTCTAGTTGCCACTGAAGCTTTCTTT. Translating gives CASSLGQGALVATEAFF.

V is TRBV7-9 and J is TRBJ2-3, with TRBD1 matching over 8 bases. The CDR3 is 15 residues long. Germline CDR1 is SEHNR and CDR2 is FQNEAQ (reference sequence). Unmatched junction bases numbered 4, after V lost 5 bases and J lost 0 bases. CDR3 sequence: CASSARTGSTDTQYF. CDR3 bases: TGTGCCAGCAGCGCAAGGACAGGGAGCACAGATACGCAGTATTTT.

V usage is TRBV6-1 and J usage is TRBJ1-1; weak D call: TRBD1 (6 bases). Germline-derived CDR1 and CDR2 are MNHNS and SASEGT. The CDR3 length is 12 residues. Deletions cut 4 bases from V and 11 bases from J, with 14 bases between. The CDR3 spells CASSAYRVKAFF. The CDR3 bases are TGTGCCAGCAGTGCATACAGGGTAAAGGCTTTCTTT.

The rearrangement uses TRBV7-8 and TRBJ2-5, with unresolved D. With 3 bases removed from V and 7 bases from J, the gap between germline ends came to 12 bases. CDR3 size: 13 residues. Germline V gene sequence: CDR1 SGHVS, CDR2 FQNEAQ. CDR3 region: CASSFDRVGTQYF. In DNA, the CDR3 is TGTGCCAGCAGCTTCGATCGTGTTGGGACCCAGTACTTC.

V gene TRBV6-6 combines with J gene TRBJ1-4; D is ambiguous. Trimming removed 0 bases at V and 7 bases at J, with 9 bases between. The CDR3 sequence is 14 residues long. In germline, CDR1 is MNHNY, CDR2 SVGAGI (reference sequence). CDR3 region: CASSYSGLGEKLFF. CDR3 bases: TGTGCCAGCAGTTACTCGGGGTTGGGTGAAAAACTGTTTTTT.

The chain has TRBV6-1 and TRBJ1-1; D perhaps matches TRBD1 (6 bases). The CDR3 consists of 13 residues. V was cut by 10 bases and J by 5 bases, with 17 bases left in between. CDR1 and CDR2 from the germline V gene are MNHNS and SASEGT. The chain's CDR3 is CAIIQGIWTEAFF. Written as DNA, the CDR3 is TGTGCCATCATACAGGGTATATGGACTGAAGCTTTCTTT.

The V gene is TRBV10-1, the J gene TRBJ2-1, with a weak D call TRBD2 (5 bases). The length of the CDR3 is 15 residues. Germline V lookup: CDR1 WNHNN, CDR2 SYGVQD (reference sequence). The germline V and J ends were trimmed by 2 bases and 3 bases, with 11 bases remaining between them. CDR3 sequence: CASSESGRNYNEQFF. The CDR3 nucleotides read TGCGCCAGCAGTGAGAGCGGCCGAAACTACAATGAGCAGTTCTTC.

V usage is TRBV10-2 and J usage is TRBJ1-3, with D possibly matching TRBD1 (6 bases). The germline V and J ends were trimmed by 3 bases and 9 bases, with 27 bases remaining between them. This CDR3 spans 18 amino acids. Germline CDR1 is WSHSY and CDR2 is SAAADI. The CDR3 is CASSDQRGPGGEVSTIYF. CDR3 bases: TGCGCCAGCAGTGACCAAAGAGGACCTGGGGGCGAGGTCTCCACCATATATTTT.

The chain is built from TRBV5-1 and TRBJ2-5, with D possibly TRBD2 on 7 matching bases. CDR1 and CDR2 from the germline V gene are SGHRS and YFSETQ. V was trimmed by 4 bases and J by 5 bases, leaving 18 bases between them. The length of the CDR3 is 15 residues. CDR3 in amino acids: CASSRTRGAWETQYF. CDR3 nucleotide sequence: TGCGCCAGCAGCCGGACTCGGGGGGCCTGGGAGACCCAGTACTTC.

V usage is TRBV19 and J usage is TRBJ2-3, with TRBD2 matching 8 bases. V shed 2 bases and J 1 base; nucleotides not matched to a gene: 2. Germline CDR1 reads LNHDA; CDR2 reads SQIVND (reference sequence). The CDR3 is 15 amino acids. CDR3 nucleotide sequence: TGTGCCAGTAGTATAAGCGGGAGTCGCACAGATACGCAGTATTTT. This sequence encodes CASSISGSRTDTQYF. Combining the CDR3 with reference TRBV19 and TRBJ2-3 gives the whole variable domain DGGITQSPKYLFRKEGQNVTLSCEQNLNHDAMYWYRQDPGQGLRLIYYSQIVNDFQKGDIAEGYSVSREKKESFPLTVTSAQKNPTAFYLCASSISGSRTDTQYFGPGTRLTVL.